The 19 T cell receptor beta chains below were found in one sample sequenced in a study of cytomegalovirus exposure and HLA in healthy donors. 60 Vbeta and 13 Jbeta primers were used in PCR. Clones were sequenced by immunoSEQ multiplex PCR, and TCRdb holds only the in-frame ones, with some missing. This sample has some 200,000 clones; 70% to 80% occur once, and the top ten carry approximately 0.39%. Sequenced sample: PBMCs. The receptors were gathered from a male donor in good health and CMV-seropositive.

V gene TRBV7-9 combines with J gene TRBJ1-1, with a tentative D call TRBD1 (5 bases). Germline assignment: CDR1 SEHNR and CDR2 FQNEAQ (reference sequence). This CDR3 contains 15 residues. V lost 4 bases to trimming and J lost 0 bases, with 12 bases between them. CDR3 coding DNA: TGTGCCAGCAGCTACCCCAGGGTCATGAACACTGAAGCTTTCTTT. Translating gives CASSYPRVMNTEAFF.

The V call is TRBV5-1, the J call TRBJ2-1, with D maybe TRBD2 (6 bases). The CDR3 runs to 16 residues. Germline assignment: CDR1 SGHRS and CDR2 YFSETQ. Trimming pared 4 bases from V and 0 bases from J, leaving 14 bases between. The CDR3 sequence is CASSRTPTSSYNEQFF. In DNA form, the CDR3 reads TGCGCCAGCAGCAGGACACCGACTAGCTCCTACAATGAGCAGTTCTTC.

This chain links TRBV4-3 with TRBJ2-3; possible D gene TRBD1, 5 bases. This CDR3 is built from 15 residues. Germline CDR1 LGHNA, CDR2 YSLEER. Trimming removed 3 bases at V and 4 bases at J, with 14 bases between. CDR3 protein: CASSQINQGPDTQYF. The CDR3 DNA reads TGCGCCAGCAGCCAGATTAACCAGGGCCCAGATACGCAGTATTTT.

V usage is TRBV5-6 and J usage is TRBJ2-1; 10 nucleotides match TRBD2. The ends lost 0 bases at V and 8 bases at J; junction bases unmatched: 8. Per germline, CDR1 SGHDT and CDR2 YYEEEE. CDR3 length: 16 amino acids. CDR3 DNA sequence: TGTGCCAGCAGCTTGGTCTCGACTAGCGGGTTCCATGAGCAGTTCTTC. Translated: CASSLVSTSGFHEQFF.

This clone has a single count. V usage is TRBV23-1 and J usage is TRBJ2-1, with TRBD2 matching over 7 bases. TRBV23-1 is filed as an ORF, its function uncertain. V gave up 2 bases and J gave up 7 bases; unmatched junction bases: 11. CDR3 length: 16 amino acids. CDR3 sequence reads: CASSQTMAGVLNEQFF. For the CDR3, the DNA is TGCGCCAGCAGTCAAACTATGGCGGGGGTCTTAAATGAGCAGTTCTTC.

The chain links TRBV18 to TRBJ2-3; 9 bases line up with TRBD2. CDR1 and CDR2 from the germline V gene are KGHSH and LQKENI. Trimming cost V 6 bases and J 4 bases; bases outside gene matches: 11. The length of the CDR3 is 16 residues. The CDR3 DNA is TGTGCCAGCTCCTCCAGGGGGTTAGCGGGAGCAGATACGCAGTATTTT. This codes for CASSSRGLAGADTQYF.

This chain connects TRBV5-6 to TRBJ1-2, with TRBD1 identical over 8 bases. J was trimmed by 1 base and V by 0 bases; bases with no gene match: 11. This CDR3 comprises 18 residues. The germline CDR1 and CDR2 sequences are SGHDT and YYEEEE. CDR3 nucleotide sequence: TGTGCCAGCAGCTTGGCCCTTGAAGGACAGGGAATTAACTATGGCTACACCTTC. Its protein is CASSLALEGQGINYGYTF.

This clone has only a few counts. The chain is built from TRBV19 and TRBJ2-3, with a weak D call TRBD2 (5 bases). Trimming stripped 3 bases from V and 0 bases from J, with 10 bases between. The CDR3 consists of 15 residues. The germline gives CDR1 LNHDA, CDR2 SQIVND (reference sequence). The CDR3 here is CASSILSGSTDTQYF. In DNA, the CDR3 is TGTGCCAGTAGTATCTTGAGCGGCAGCACAGATACGCAGTATTTT. The entire variable domain, with the rest obtained from reference TRBV19 and TRBJ2-3, is as follows: DGGITQSPKYLFRKEGQNVTLSCEQNLNHDAMYWYRQDPGQGLRLIYYSQIVNDFQKGDIAEGYSVSREKKESFPLTVTSAQKNPTAFYLCASSILSGSTDTQYFGPGTRLTVL.

V usage is TRBV7-3 and J usage is TRBJ2-1; TRBD2 matches 10 bases. The trim removed 4 bases at V and 7 bases at J, leaving 7 bases unmatched. The germline gives CDR1 SGHTA, CDR2 FQGTGA. This CDR3 is 15 amino acids long. CDR3 residues: CASSYPLAGVNEQFF. CDR3 in DNA: TGTGCCAGCAGCTATCCCCTAGCGGGAGTTAATGAGCAGTTCTTC.

This clone was picked up a small number of times. This chain links TRBV18 with TRBJ2-7, with TRBD1 identical over 7 bases. The V gene's germline CDR1 is KGHSH and CDR2 LQKENI. This CDR3 has 13 residues. V was pared by 3 bases and J by 3 bases, with 2 bases of the junction left unmatched. The CDR3 is CASSPWDSYEQYF. The DNA of the CDR3 is TGTGCCAGCTCACCCTGGGACAGCTACGAGCAGTACTTC.

The chain uses TRBV19 and TRBJ1-1; 7 bases align to TRBD1. V was clipped by 5 bases and J by 4 bases; unmatched bases: 13. The CDR3 runs 16 residues. Germline V gives CDR1 LNHDA, CDR2 SQIVND (reference sequence). The CDR3 spells CASSALGGHLGTEAFF. DNA for the CDR3: TGTGCCAGTAGTGCCTTAGGGGGCCATCTAGGCACTGAAGCTTTCTTT.

CDR3 sequence (DNA): TGCGCCAGCAGCCAAGATCGGCGGAACACAGATACGCAGTATTTT. Its protein is CASSQDRRNTDTQYF. The chain carries TRBV4-3 and TRBJ2-3; no clear D gene. There are 15 residues in the CDR3. V gave up 0 bases and J gave up 2 bases, with 9 bases separating them. CDR1 and CDR2 (germline): LGHNA, YSLEER.

Remarks on this clone: Other nucleotide sequences from this sample produce the same CDR3. This sequence joins TRBV9 and TRBJ1-1; 9 bases fit TRBD1. The CDR3 runs 14 residues. V shed 0 bases, J shed 4 bases, and the junction held 1 base outside the gene matches. Germline lookup yields CDR1 SGDLS and CDR2 YYNGEE. The chain's CDR3 is CASSVATGGTEAFF. For the CDR3, the DNA is TGTGCCAGCAGCGTAGCGACAGGGGGCACTGAAGCTTTCTTT.

The chain links TRBV27 to TRBJ1-4; no firm D call. This CDR3 spans 14 amino acids. The germline gives CDR1 MNHEY, CDR2 SMNVEV (reference sequence). V was pared by 6 bases and J by 3 bases, with 11 bases between. CDR3 bases: TGTGCCAGCAGCAGGTACTTGGCTAATGAAAAACTGTTTTTT. Its protein product is CASSRYLANEKLFF.

The chain is built from TRBV5-1 and TRBJ1-2, with TRBD1 as a possible D gene (6 bases). V was trimmed by 4 bases and J by 5 bases, leaving 9 bases between them. This CDR3 has 12 residues. From germline, CDR1 is SGHRS and CDR2 YFSETQ. The CDR3 reads CASSPDRYGYTF. The CDR3 coding sequence is TGCGCCAGCAGCCCCGACAGGTATGGCTACACCTTC.

J is TRBJ2-7 and V is TRBV19, with D perhaps TRBD2 (6 bases). The germline V gene encodes CDR1 LNHDA and CDR2 SQIVND (reference sequence). V dropped 7 bases and J dropped 5 bases, with 18 bases sitting between them. This CDR3 spans 14 amino acids. The DNA of the CDR3 is TGTGCCAGTAATGTGGAGGGAAGGGGAAACGAGCAGTACTTC. It translates to CASNVEGRGNEQYF.

CDR3 coding DNA: TGTGCCAGCAGCTTAGACAGGGGTTCTGGACAGCCCCAGCATTTT. As protein: CASSLDRGSGQPQHF. J is TRBJ1-5 and V is TRBV7-2; 7 bases match TRBD1. Germline-derived CDR1 and CDR2 are SGHTA and FQGNSA. The CDR3 sequence is 15 residues long. The ends lost 1 base at V and 7 bases at J; junction bases unmatched: 7.

The gene calls are TRBV2 and TRBJ1-1; D uncertain. Per the germline V gene, CDR1 is SNHLY and CDR2 is FYNNEI. The CDR3 is made up of 13 amino acids. The V end was cut by 5 bases, the J end by 0 bases, with 7 bases between. As DNA, the CDR3 is TGTGCCAGCAGTCTAAGCATGAACACTGAAGCTTTCTTT. This encodes CASSLSMNTEAFF.

The V gene is TRBV19, the J gene TRBJ2-1; 13 positions agree with TRBD2. The CDR3 runs to 14 residues. Germline trimming cut 5 bases from V and 8 bases from J; bases unmatched to any gene: 3. Germline V lookup: CDR1 LNHDA, CDR2 SQIVND (reference sequence). The CDR3 loop is CASSETSGGHEQFF. CDR3 DNA: TGTGCCAGTAGTGAGACTAGCGGGGGGCATGAGCAGTTCTTC.